This is a list of T cell receptor beta chains from one sample in a study of blood T cell repertoires in COVID-19. Clones were sequenced by immunoSEQ multiplex PCR, and TCRdb holds only the in-frame ones, with some missing. The sample shows approximately 310,000 clones, around nine tenths of them seen only once. Sequenced: peripheral blood. The receptors originated from a man aged 50-59 years with active or convalescent COVID-19. Both conserved end residues are part of each CDR3. The D gene is left open where the match is weak. Some rows mark clone size as missing; the rest say once, few, many or name a class of expanded clone.

TRBV28	once	TRBD1	TRBJ2-7	14	TGTGCCAGCAGTTTTCGACAGGGGGCCTATGAGCAGTACTTC	CASSFRQGAYEQYF
TRBV28	-	TRBD2	TRBJ2-7	14	TGTGCCAGCAGGACTAGCGGGGCGCGGCCGGAGCAGTACTTC	CASRTSGARPEQYF
TRBV6-5	-	-	TRBJ2-7	15	TGTGCCAGCAGTCTAGGGGCTAGGAGCTCCTACGAGCAGTACTTC	CASSLGARSSYEQYF
TRBV11-2	few	-	TRBJ2-2	16	TGTGCCAGCAGCCACACTTTAACAGGGATCACCGGGGAGCTGTTTTTT	CASSHTLTGITGELFF
TRBV2	-	-	TRBJ1-6	16	TGTGCCAGCAGTGTGAGGGGTGGGGGCGACAATTCACCCCTCCACTTT	CASSVRGGGDNSPLHF
TRBV6-5	-	-	TRBJ1-1	14	TGTGCCAGTAGGCGGACAGCCAAAATGACTGAAGCTTTCTTT	CASRRTAKMTEAFF
TRBV20-1	-	-	TRBJ2-1	16	TGCAGTGCTAGTATACCGGTTTTGAGCTCCTACAATGAGCAGTTCTTC	CSASIPVLSSYNEQFF
TRBV27	-	TRBD1	TRBJ1-6	20	TGTGCCAGCAGTTCCCCCCGGGGACAGGGGAGGGAATCCTATAATTCACCCCTCCACTTT	CASSSPRGQGRESYNSPLHF
TRBV15	-	TRBD1	TRBJ2-3	16	TGTGCCACCAGCAGAGGAGGCAGGGGGCCCACAGATACGCAGTATTTT	CATSRGGRGPTDTQYF
TRBV6-2/TRBV6-3	-	-	TRBJ1-2	13	TGTGCCAGCAGTTATCTGGGGCAGGGTGGCTACACCTTC	CASSYLGQGGYTF
TRBV28	-	TRBD1	TRBJ1-4	14	TGTGCCAGCAGTAGGTTGGGACAGCTAAGGGAACTGTTTTTT	CASSRLGQLRELFF
TRBV5-4	few	-	TRBJ2-7	13	TGTGCCAGCAGCCTGGACACAACCTACGAGCAGTACTTC	CASSLDTTYEQYF
TRBV30	-	-	TRBJ2-5	14	TGTGCCTGGAGCGGGGGGCCGATTGGAGAGACCCAGTACTTC	CAWSGGPIGETQYF
TRBV14	-	-	TRBJ2-7	19	TGTGCCAGCAGCCGTGGACTGGTGCCAGGGGCCTCTCTCACCTACGAGCAGTACTTC	CASSRGLVPGASLTYEQYF
TRBV3-1/TRBV3-2	-	-	TRBJ1-2	14	TGTGCCAGCAGCCCAGACCAGGGAAGCTATGGCTACACCTTC	CASSPDQGSYGYTF
TRBV7-6	once	TRBD1	TRBJ1-4	15	TGTGCCAGCAGCTTAGGGGGGACAGGATTGAGAAAACTGTTTTTT	CASSLGGTGLRKLFF
TRBV7-9	many	TRBD1	TRBJ2-1	14	TGTGCCAGCAGCCCCAGGGACAGATTCAATGAGCAGTTCTTC	CASSPRDRFNEQFF
TRBV10-3	-	TRBD1	TRBJ2-3	16	TGTGCCATCAGTGATAGTACAGGGGGCGCTTTAGATACGCAGTATTTT	CAISDSTGGALDTQYF
TRBV24-1	-	-	TRBJ2-5	15	TGTGCCACCAGTGATGGGTCCACAGGGTTGGAGACCCAGTACTTC	CATSDGSTGLETQYF
TRBV18	-	-	TRBJ2-5	15	TGTGCCAGCTCACCAGTGGAGGGGGCCGGGGAGACCCAGTACTTC	CASSPVEGAGETQYF
TRBV5-1	-	TRBD2	TRBJ2-1	16	TGCGCCAGCACTCCGGACGGGGCCGAGCGGGGGAATGAGCAGTTCTTC	CASTPDGAERGNEQFF
TRBV9	-	TRBD2	TRBJ2-2	16	TGTGCCAGCAGCGGGCAGACTCGCGGGGGGGCCGGGGAGCTGTTTTTT	CASSGQTRGGAGELFF
TRBV11-2	-	-	TRBJ1-1	14	TGTGCCAGCAGCCCGGGACAAGAGAACACTGAAGCTTTCTTT	CASSPGQENTEAFF
TRBV6-5	once	-	TRBJ2-7	13	TGTGCCAGCAGTTACTCTTTTTCTACCGAGCAGTACTTC	CASSYSFSTEQYF
TRBV4-1	-	TRBD2	TRBJ2-1	17	TGCGCCAGCAGCCAAGGGACTAGCGGGTTGACCTACAATGAGCAGTTCTTC	CASSQGTSGLTYNEQFF
TRBV19	many	TRBD1	TRBJ2-7	17	TGTGCCAGTAGTATAGATTTTACAGGGGCTGTATCCTACGAGCAGTACTTC	CASSIDFTGAVSYEQYF
TRBV28	once	TRBD1	TRBJ1-2	14	TGTGCCAGCAGTTTAAGGGACAGGGCCTATGGCTACACCTTC	CASSLRDRAYGYTF
TRBV7-6	once	-	TRBJ2-5	15	TGTGCCAGCAGCTTAGCGTTCACTAGAACGGAGACCCAGTACTTC	CASSLAFTRTETQYF
TRBV6-1	once	TRBD1	TRBJ1-6	17	TGTGCCAGCAGTGAAGCAGGGGTGGGGACAGCTAATTCACCCCTCCACTTT	CASSEAGVGTANSPLHF
TRBV2	-	TRBD2	TRBJ2-7	13	TGTGCCACGGGACTAGCGGAAATCTACGAGCAGTACTTC	CATGLAEIYEQYF
TRBV5-5	-	TRBD1	TRBJ1-1	16	TGTGCCAGCGCCCAGTGGGGACAGCAAAGAGGGACTGAAGCTTTCTTT	CASAQWGQQRGTEAFF
TRBV28	-	TRBD2	TRBJ2-1	15	TGTGCCAGCAGTCTAGCGGGAGGGGAATACAATGAGCAGTTCTTC	CASSLAGGEYNEQFF
TRBV28	-	TRBD1	TRBJ1-1	11	TGTGCCAGCATTCTACAGGGGGAAGCTTTCTTT	CASILQGEAFF
TRBV6-1	-	-	TRBJ1-2	13	TGTGCCAGCAGTGAAACAGGGTTGGAGGGCTACACCTTC	CASSETGLEGYTF
TRBV6-2/TRBV6-3	once	-	TRBJ1-5	15	TGTGCCAGCAGCCGGGGCGGGGGTTACAATCAGCCCCAGCATTTT	CASSRGGGYNQPQHF
TRBV5-5	-	TRBD2	TRBJ2-5	17	TGTGCCAGCAGCTTAAGACTAGCGGGGTCGTACCAAGAGACCCAGTACTTC	CASSLRLAGSYQETQYF
TRBV5-1	-	TRBD2	TRBJ2-2	16	TGCGCCAGCACCTCCGGGCGGGGAGGGGCCACCGGGGAGCTGTTTTTT	CASTSGRGGATGELFF
TRBV6-5	once	-	TRBJ1-1	14	TGTGCCAGCAGTTATAGGGGAGGGGACACTGAAGCTTTCTTT	CASSYRGGDTEAFF
TRBV5-8	-	-	TRBJ1-2	14	TGTGCCAGCAGCTTGGTCGGGAGGTTCTATGGCTACACCTTC	CASSLVGRFYGYTF
TRBV5-4	-	TRBD2	TRBJ2-2	15	TGTGCCAGCAGCTTGGGGCTAGCGGGCAGCGGGGAGCTGTTTTTT	CASSLGLAGSGELFF
TRBV19	-	TRBD1	TRBJ1-6	16	TGTGCCAGTAGGTCTAATGGACAGGCCTATAATTCACCCCTCCACTTT	CASRSNGQAYNSPLHF
TRBV11-1	-	-	TRBJ1-1	15	TGTGCCAGCAGCTTACGGGCGGACATGAACACTGAAGCTTTCTTT	CASSLRADMNTEAFF
TRBV3-1/TRBV3-2	-	TRBD1	TRBJ1-2	14	TGTGCCAGCAGCCGCGAAGGGACAGTCTCTGGCTACACCTTC	CASSREGTVSGYTF
TRBV5-1	-	-	TRBJ1-1	13	TGCGCCAGCAGCCCTTGGGCCGGGGGGGAAGCTTTCTTT	CASSPWAGGEAFF
TRBV7-3	once	TRBD2	TRBJ2-1	17	TGTGCCAGCAGCCCCAGACTAGCGGGAGGGCCGTTCAATGAGCAGTTCTTC	CASSPRLAGGPFNEQFF
TRBV19	-	-	TRBJ1-1	15	TGTGCCAGTAGATCCCCTTACCGGGGGGAGAGGAAAGCTTTCTTT	CASRSPYRGERKAFF